The T cell receptor beta chain under discussion was sequenced for a study of cytomegalovirus exposure and HLA in healthy donors. Broader study findings: 150 or so TCR beta chains were listed as cytomegalovirus-associated. Accounts indicate the classifier identified cytomegalovirus status with strong specificity and sensitivity. Among the CMV-associated chains, a few were confirmed in vitro as specific for CMV antigens.

The ends were cut back, 1 base at V and 1 base at J, with 8 bases in the middle. Germline V gene sequence: CDR1 SGHNT, CDR2 YYREEE (reference sequence). The CDR3 has 14 amino acids. Note on this clone: What it binds is unknown.

Method: immunoSEQ multiplex PCR; TCRdb's copy keeps in-frame clones and lacks some. This sample has about 150,000 clones; 85% to 90% occur once, and the top ten carry 3% to 3.5%. Specimen: PBMCs. The sequence was obtained from a woman younger than 35 in good health and CMV-seropositive. The chain recombines TRBV5-4 with TRBJ1-1; D is uncertain. CDR3 DNA: TGTGCCAGCAGCTTGAAGACAACGAACACTGAAGCTTTCTTT. It encodes CASSLKTTNTEAFF.